Below are 13 T cell receptor beta chains sequenced from a single sample in a study of radiotherapy plus CTLA-4 blockade in lung cancer (dated by TCRdb to 2016 to 2019). The library was built by means of the immunoSEQ multiplex PCR assay. TCRdb limited this immuneACCESS table to in-frame rearrangements with V and J called. A share of clones is missing; checked studies link under half to unresolved V genes, and the rest is unexplained. For this sample the table gives 86,000 or so clones, of which around 78% were detected only once. The top ten clones comprise less than 4% of the sample. The specimen was peripheral blood, collected from a patient treated with radiotherapy plus ipilimumab. The receptor source for this set is a human donor with non-small cell lung cancer who had a partial response to radiotherapy plus ipilimumab. Some clones in this sample may be carry-over from other donors' samples.

J is TRBJ1-4 and V is TRBV7-2; 7 bases are a match to TRBD1. Germline CDR1 SGHTA, CDR2 FQGNSA. This CDR3 has 16 residues. V was clipped by 4 bases and J by 7 bases; unmatched bases: 12. The CDR3 protein is CASSSGQLLGGEKLFF. CDR3 DNA: TGTGCCAGCAGCTCGGGACAGCTCCTTGGAGGTGAAAAACTGTTTTTT.

The gene calls are TRBV11-3 and TRBJ2-7, with 8 nucleotides matching TRBD1. V gave up 6 bases and J gave up 3 bases; unmatched junction bases: 10. CDR3 length: 15 amino acids. Germline loops: CDR1 SGHNT, CDR2 YENEEA. The CDR3: CASRQGQVPGYEQYF. CDR3 nucleotide sequence: TGTGCCAGCAGACAGGGACAGGTGCCTGGCTACGAGCAGTACTTC.

The chain uses TRBV7-9 and TRBJ2-3; 8 bases align to TRBD1. V was pared by 5 bases and J by 5 bases, with 9 bases of the junction left unmatched. This CDR3 region has 15 residues. CDR1 and CDR2 from the germline V gene are SEHNR and FQNEAQ (reference sequence). This CDR3 reads CASSPWTGRIDTQYF. DNA for the CDR3: TGTGCCAGCAGCCCGTGGACAGGGAGGATAGATACGCAGTATTTT. The whole variable domain, filled in from reference TRBV7-9 and TRBJ2-3, reads DTGVSQNPRHKITKRGQNVTFRCDPISEHNRLYWYRQTLGQGPEFLTYFQNEAQLEKSRLLSDRFSAERPKGSFSTLEIQRTEQGDSAMYLCASSPWTGRIDTQYFGPGTRLTVL.

The chain recombines TRBV5-1 with TRBJ1-2; 11 bases fit TRBD1. Trimming removed 4 bases from V and 3 bases from J; junction bases left unmatched: 11. CDR1 is SGHRS and CDR2 is YFSETQ in the germline V gene. The CDR3 spans 17 residues. Here the CDR3 DNA reads TGCGCCAGCAGCCCCCGGGACAGGGGGTCTTTCGACTATGGCTACACCTTC. It encodes CASSPRDRGSFDYGYTF.

The V gene is TRBV7-9, the J gene TRBJ2-5; TRBD2 might be the D (9 bases). This CDR3 is built from 16 residues. V shed 5 bases and J shed 1 base, with 17 bases lying between them. Germline assignment: CDR1 SEHNR and CDR2 FQNEAQ (reference sequence). CDR3 sequence reads: CASSPGGGGGQETQYF. Written as DNA, the CDR3 is TGTGCCAGCAGCCCAGGGGGCGGGGGGGGCCAAGAGACCCAGTACTTC.

The chain has TRBV5-8 and TRBJ2-1; 7 nucleotides agree with TRBD1. Germline V CDR1 and CDR2: SGHTS, YDEGEE. V was pared by 4 bases and J by 4 bases, with 2 bases of the junction left unmatched. This CDR3 has 13 residues. The CDR3 loop reads CASSPGQYNEQFF. CDR3 DNA: TGTGCCAGCAGCCCGGGACAGTACAATGAGCAGTTCTTC.

The V gene is TRBV19, the J gene TRBJ2-2; 9 positions match TRBD1. With 4 bases clipped from V and 6 bases from J, the junction kept 12 bases outside the gene matches. The germline gives CDR1 LNHDA, CDR2 SQIVND (reference sequence). This CDR3 is built from 17 residues. The DNA of the CDR3 is TGTGCCAGTAGTACTTTCACCGGGACAGGGTTATCCGGGGAGCTGTTTTTT. Protein product: CASSTFTGTGLSGELFF.

The V call is TRBV5-8, the J call TRBJ1-3; D possibly corresponds to TRBD1 (5 bases). The germline V and J ends were trimmed by 4 bases and 2 bases, with 13 bases remaining between them. This CDR3 region has 15 residues. The germline V gene has CDR1 SGHTS and CDR2 YDEGEE. Here the CDR3 DNA reads TGTGCCAGCAGCGCCGGAGGGGAACCTGGAAACACCATATATTTT. Translated: CASSAGGEPGNTIYF.

The CDR3 sequence: CSVDSGGSPEAFF. CDR3 nucleotide sequence: TGCAGCGTTGATTCAGGGGGGTCTCCTGAAGCTTTCTTT. The gene calls are TRBV29-1 and TRBJ1-1; 7 bases map to TRBD1. Germline-derived CDR1 and CDR2 are SQVTM and ANQGSEA. V was pared by 3 bases and J by 6 bases, with 7 bases of the junction left unmatched. The CDR3 covers 13 residues.

The V call is TRBV5-6, the J call TRBJ1-2; maybe TRBD1 (5 bases). This CDR3 spans 13 amino acids. The germline V gene encodes CDR1 SGHDT and CDR2 YYEEEE. The germline V and J ends were trimmed by 0 bases and 3 bases, with 6 bases remaining between them. CDR3 region: CASSLVGDYGYTF. The CDR3 region has the DNA TGTGCCAGCAGCTTGGTAGGGGACTATGGCTACACCTTC.

This chain uses TRBV5-6 with TRBJ1-1, with no clear D. The CDR3 contains 12 residues. Trimming pared 2 bases from V and 10 bases from J, leaving 12 bases between. Per the germline V gene, CDR1 is SGHDT and CDR2 is YYEEEE. Here the CDR3 DNA reads TGTGCCAGCAGCTTCGGGGTCTTGGGAGCTTTCTTT. Translation gives CASSFGVLGAFF.

The chain is built from TRBV2 and TRBJ1-1, with 9 positions matching TRBD1. CDR3 size: 16 residues. The V segment lost 4 bases and the J segment 4 bases; nucleotides outside the gene matches: 10. Looked up from germline, CDR1 is SNHLY and CDR2 is FYNNEI. CDR3 coding DNA: TGTGCCAGCAGTGCAAACAGGGGGCTAACGAGCACTGAAGCTTTCTTT. As protein: CASSANRGLTSTEAFF.

The rearrangement links TRBV7-2 to TRBJ2-5; TRBD1 matches 8 bases. The germline gives CDR1 SGHTA, CDR2 FQGNSA. V lost 0 bases to trimming and J lost 2 bases; unmatched junction nucleotides: 2. CDR3 length: 15 residues. The CDR3 DNA reads TGTGCCAGCAGCTTAGCGCGGACAGGGCAAGAGACCCAGTACTTC. Translation: CASSLARTGQETQYF.